The subject of this entry is one T cell receptor (beta chain). Antigen: not known. UMI-labeled 5' RACE was used to make TCR beta libraries. TCRdb re-called the 5' RACE reads and catalogs CDR3 proteins one per entry, DNA excluded. The sample table includes 15,000 to 20,000 distinct CDR3 sequences. This CDR3 is 15 amino acids long. Looked up from germline, CDR1 is SEHNR and CDR2 is FQNEAQ (reference sequence). The data originate from a study of human CD8 memory T cell subsets. The study, taken as a whole, reports: Stem-like memory T cells and precursor exhausted T cells had repertoires whose mutual overlap was minimal.

Isolation of the PBMC, which involved density gradient separation, used buffy coats from healthy donors. The J gene is TRBJ2-3, the V gene TRBV7-9; without DNA, the TCRdb call of TRBD2 cannot be checked. Sequenced sample: CD8+ stem-like memory T cells (TSCM and TCM) sorted from PBMCs. Subset defined: stem-like memory CD8 T cells (TSTEM), CCR7+ PD-1- TIGIT-. The receptor was isolated from a human donor in good health. CDR3 protein: CASSITSSLLDTQYF.